The T cell receptor (beta chain) under discussion was sequenced for a study of blood T cells in healthy people across ages. This clonotype was seen repeatedly, ten times or more. J lost 0 bases, V lost 5 bases, and 5 bases had no gene match. CDR1 is SGHAT and CDR2 is FQNNGV in the germline V gene. The CDR3 is 15 amino acids. Through a sample-barcoded 5' primer and a J-beta primer mix, a second PCR was run for about 6 to 11 cycles. TCRdb ran MiXCR on the 5' RACE reads and lists one entry per CDR3 protein. This sample carries almost 1 million distinct CDR3 sequences, just over 50% of them seen once, and the ten largest clones take over 20%.

Sequencing was performed on blood. This chain uses TRBV11-2 with TRBJ2-3, with 7 nucleotides matching TRBD2. The origin of this receptor is a woman aged 55-75 years in good health. CDR3 DNA sequence: TGTGCCAGCAGCCCCTCTAGCGGTAGCACAGATACGCAGTATTTT. Translation gives CASSPSSGSTDTQYF.